The entry that follows covers one T cell receptor (beta chain) sequence. Its antigen remains unidentified. The CDR3 length is 16 residues. Trimming pared 0 bases from V and 2 bases from J, leaving 13 bases between. Germline V gene sequence: CDR1 LNHNV, CDR2 YYDKDF (reference sequence). This entry is derived from a study of blood T cells in healthy people across ages. Study-level findings and limits: Unsorted PBMCs ruled out conclusive naive versus antigen-experienced comparison.

Together with a sample-barcoded 5' primer, a J-beta primer mix was included in a second PCR lasting about 7 to 12 cycles. TCRdb reanalysed the 5' RACE reads using MiXCR and keeps one entry per CDR3 protein. The sample carries some 760,000 distinct CDR3 sequences, approximately 25% recorded once. These data also formed part of another study, on T cells of mothers and their children. That work contributes: In related and unrelated pairs alike, thymic selection shapes TCR recombination output, with inherited differences minor.

The chain combines TRBV15 with TRBJ1-2, with TRBD1 as a possible D gene (6 bases). The TCR originated in a boy between 10 and 17 years old in good health. The sequencing input was blood. In DNA, the CDR3 is TGTGCCACCAGCAGAGATAGGGACACCATCAACTATGGCTACACCTTC. Protein sequence: CATSRDRDTINYGYTF.